Reported below is one TCR beta chain. Its antigen remains unidentified. Only in-frame clones appear in the TCRdb table, and some are missing; sequencing was by immunoSEQ multiplex PCR. The sample lists some 580,000 clones, 95% to 98% occurring once. The CDR3 totals 12 residues. V lost 5 bases to trimming and J lost 6 bases, with 9 bases between them. Germline CDR1 reads MDHEN; CDR2 reads SYDVKM. These data come from a study of shared clonotypes between healthy human individuals. Whole-study results and caveats: Generally, naive subsets (rather than memory subsets) showed larger estimated richness. Naive CD4 clonotypes were shared across several donors at about 5.2%.

Every contributor of samples was a Caucasian grown-up residing in Nashville, Tennessee. The chain uses TRBV28 and TRBJ2-3; no definite D call. The receptor was isolated from a woman aged 25-40 years in good health. The source material was naive CD4+ T cells sorted from blood. As to subset: CD45RA+ positively selected. The CDR3 protein is CASSTTQDTQYF. CDR3 nucleotide sequence: TGTGCCAGCAGTACTACCCAGGATACGCAGTATTTT.